The T cell receptor (beta chain) under discussion was sequenced for a study of human T cells and chemical hapten exposure. About the study: Read at 6 days, the patch tests placed 0.01% DPC on the upper back. Whole-study results and caveats: Among TCRs, those above 1 in 1000 frequency were unaffected by DPC sensitization. Counts of TCRs expanded at PT1 correlated positively with patch test score.

CDR3 length equals 12 residues. V lost 2 bases and J lost 5, with 6 bases in between. Per the original methods: The number of TCRs in each sample had a median of approximately 99,000 and spanned roughly 23,224 to 700,000. From the RACE reads, TCRdb called clonotypes with MiXCR, one entry per CDR3 protein. The V and J calls reflect TCRdb's pipeline rather than the authors' work. Among some 79,000 distinct CDR3 sequences listed, 8% to 13% were seen once. The time point was: patch test 2, 6 weeks after DPC sensitization. Treatment: therapeutic diphenylcyclopropenone sensitization with weekly scalp DPC. At least ten counts were recorded for this clonotype. Its antigen is unidentified.

This clonotype originated in a woman aged 45 to 65 with alopecia areata. Some clones in this sample may be carry-over from other donors' samples. This sequence joins TRBV12-3 or TRBV12-4 and TRBJ1-2; no definite D call. The input for sequencing was whole blood, taken in connection with sensitization to the hapten diphenylcyclopropenone (DPC). The CDR3 protein is CASSLRGYGYTF. The CDR3 coding sequence is TGTGCCAGCAGTTTACGAGGGTATGGCTACACCTTC.